The rows below give T cell receptor beta chains drawn from one sample of a study of graft-versus-host responses after intestinal transplantation. Profiling relied on immunoSEQ multiplex PCR, and the TCRdb table lists in-frame clones only, not all of them. Of tens of thousands of clones listed, around 89% are singletons. No antigen has been assigned to these receptors. The source was unstimulated CD8+ T cells sorted from spleen or lymph node cells, collected before transplant. The receptors shown here come from a human donor who was the organ donor for an intestinal transplant. Each CDR3 is given with its conserved first and last residue. D genes are given only for firm matches. Rows give clone size only sometimes, using once, few, many, or a class for an expanded clone.

d_gene: .; j_gene: TRBJ1-2; abundance: .; v_gene: TRBV27; CDR3aa: CASSSSGLIDYTF; CDR3nt: TGTGCCAGCAGTTCGTCAGGGTTAATTGACTACACCTTC
d_gene: .; j_gene: TRBJ2-2; abundance: .; v_gene: TRBV9; CDR3aa: CASLADTGELFF; CDR3nt: TGTGCCAGCCTCGCGGATACCGGGGAGCTGTTTTTT
d_gene: .; j_gene: TRBJ2-1; abundance: few; v_gene: TRBV7-9; CDR3aa: CASSWQRQHNEQFF; CDR3nt: TGTGCCAGCAGCTGGCAGAGACAGCACAATGAGCAGTTCTTC
d_gene: .; j_gene: TRBJ2-1; abundance: .; v_gene: TRBV5-4; CDR3aa: CASSPDTSSYNEQFF; CDR3nt: TGTGCCAGCAGCCCGGACACGAGCTCCTACAATGAGCAGTTCTTC
d_gene: .; j_gene: TRBJ1-2; abundance: .; v_gene: TRBV5-6; CDR3aa: CASSLQVGGYTF; CDR3nt: TGTGCCAGCAGCTTACAAGTTGGTGGCTACACCTTC
d_gene: TRBD2; j_gene: TRBJ2-1; abundance: .; v_gene: TRBV15; CDR3aa: CATSRRGTYNEQFF; CDR3nt: TGTGCCACCAGCAGGCGGGGGACCTACAATGAGCAGTTCTTC
d_gene: .; j_gene: TRBJ2-2; abundance: .; v_gene: TRBV6-1; CDR3aa: CASRKGGGYTGELFF; CDR3nt: TGTGCCAGCCGAAAAGGGGGGGGATACACCGGGGAGCTGTTTTTT
d_gene: .; j_gene: TRBJ1-6; abundance: .; v_gene: TRBV2; CDR3aa: CASSDPQNSYNSPLHF; CDR3nt: TGTGCCAGCAGTGATCCACAAAACTCCTATAATTCACCCCTCCACTTT
d_gene: TRBD1; j_gene: TRBJ1-4; abundance: .; v_gene: TRBV6-6; CDR3aa: CAIGQGARANEKLFF; CDR3nt: TGTGCCATTGGACAGGGGGCGCGGGCTAATGAAAAACTGTTTTTT
d_gene: TRBD1; j_gene: TRBJ1-6; abundance: .; v_gene: TRBV4-2; CDR3aa: CASSQGGTGPLHF; CDR3nt: TGTGCCAGCAGCCAGGGGGGGACAGGGCCCCTCCACTTT
d_gene: TRBD1; j_gene: TRBJ1-1; abundance: .; v_gene: TRBV6-5; CDR3aa: CASGPGGLTEAFF; CDR3nt: TGTGCCAGCGGCCCAGGGGGGCTCACTGAAGCTTTCTTT
d_gene: .; j_gene: TRBJ1-5; abundance: few; v_gene: TRBV15; CDR3aa: CATSRDRTNSNQPQHF; CDR3nt: TGTGCCACCAGCAGAGATCGGACAAATAGCAATCAGCCCCAGCATTTT
d_gene: .; j_gene: TRBJ1-5; abundance: .; v_gene: TRBV6-1; CDR3aa: CASFDRFNQPQHF; CDR3nt: TGTGCCAGCTTTGACAGGTTCAATCAGCCCCAGCATTTT
d_gene: TRBD1; j_gene: TRBJ1-1; abundance: .; v_gene: TRBV7-9; CDR3aa: CASSSPARDSAQEGEAFF; CDR3nt: TGTGCCAGCAGCTCCCCCGCGCGGGACAGCGCCCAAGAGGGTGAAGCTTTCTTT
d_gene: TRBD1; j_gene: TRBJ1-2; abundance: .; v_gene: TRBV27; CDR3aa: CASSLTGTGGLGYTF; CDR3nt: TGTGCCAGCAGTTTGACCGGGACAGGGGGGCTTGGCTACACCTTC
d_gene: TRBD1; j_gene: TRBJ2-3; abundance: .; v_gene: TRBV5-1; CDR3aa: CASSLVQGAPFTDTQYF; CDR3nt: TGCGCCAGCAGCTTGGTGCAGGGGGCCCCTTTCACAGATACGCAGTATTTT
d_gene: .; j_gene: TRBJ2-1; abundance: .; v_gene: TRBV5-1; CDR3aa: CASSLVLRIHEQFF; CDR3nt: TGCGCCAGCAGCTTGGTCCTTCGTATTCATGAGCAGTTCTTC
d_gene: .; j_gene: TRBJ1-6; abundance: .; v_gene: TRBV6-5; CDR3aa: CASSSGTYNSPLHF; CDR3nt: TGTGCCAGCAGTTCCGGGACATATAATTCACCCCTCCACTTT
d_gene: .; j_gene: TRBJ2-5; abundance: once; v_gene: TRBV30; CDR3aa: CAWNTRGVRSQETQYF; CDR3nt: TGTGCCTGGAACACCAGGGGGGTTAGGTCCCAAGAGACCCAGTACTTC
d_gene: .; j_gene: TRBJ1-2; abundance: .; v_gene: TRBV9; CDR3aa: CASSVDGQPANYGYTF; CDR3nt: TGTGCCAGCAGCGTAGACGGACAGCCTGCTAACTATGGCTACACCTTC
d_gene: .; j_gene: TRBJ1-3; abundance: .; v_gene: TRBV6-5; CDR3aa: CASRSTSSGNTIYF; CDR3nt: TGTGCCAGCAGATCCACAAGCTCTGGAAACACCATATATTTT
d_gene: TRBD1; j_gene: TRBJ1-1; abundance: .; v_gene: TRBV7-9; CDR3aa: CASSGRDRVTEAFF; CDR3nt: TGTGCCAGCAGCGGTCGGGACAGGGTCACTGAAGCTTTCTTT
d_gene: .; j_gene: TRBJ2-5; abundance: .; v_gene: TRBV7-9; CDR3aa: CASSLSQSEETQYF; CDR3nt: TGTGCCAGCAGCTTATCACAGTCAGAAGAGACCCAGTACTTC
d_gene: TRBD1; j_gene: TRBJ2-2; abundance: once; v_gene: TRBV19; CDR3aa: CASSLTGGLGTGELFF; CDR3nt: TGTGCCAGTAGTTTAACAGGGGGCCTGGGCACCGGGGAGCTGTTTTTT
d_gene: .; j_gene: TRBJ2-5; abundance: .; v_gene: TRBV19; CDR3aa: CASSRILGALRETQYF; CDR3nt: TGTGCCAGTAGTAGGATCTTAGGGGCACTCCGTGAGACCCAGTACTTC
d_gene: TRBD1; j_gene: TRBJ2-6; abundance: once; v_gene: TRBV23-1; CDR3aa: CASSQWTGGAGANVLTF; CDR3nt: TGCGCCAGCAGTCAATGGACAGGGGGCGCTGGGGCCAACGTCCTGACTTTC
d_gene: TRBD2; j_gene: TRBJ2-5; abundance: .; v_gene: TRBV7-9; CDR3aa: CASSHPLAGAQETQYF; CDR3nt: TGTGCCAGCAGCCATCCGCTAGCGGGGGCCCAAGAGACCCAGTACTTC
d_gene: .; j_gene: TRBJ2-6; abundance: .; v_gene: TRBV4-3; CDR3aa: CASSQDGTNSGANVLTF; CDR3nt: TGCGCCAGCAGCCAAGATGGGACAAACTCTGGGGCCAACGTCCTGACTTTC
d_gene: .; j_gene: TRBJ2-1; abundance: .; v_gene: TRBV7-6; CDR3aa: CASSLVARVRNEQFF; CDR3nt: TGTGCCAGCAGCTTAGTGGCTCGGGTTAGGAATGAGCAGTTCTTC
d_gene: .; j_gene: TRBJ1-5; abundance: once; v_gene: TRBV5-6; CDR3aa: CASSLKPGHSYQPQHF; CDR3nt: TGTGCCAGCAGCTTGAAACCGGGACATTCTTATCAGCCCCAGCATTTT
d_gene: .; j_gene: TRBJ2-1; abundance: once; v_gene: TRBV30; CDR3aa: CAWSGTTSLHNEQFF; CDR3nt: TGTGCCTGGAGTGGAACGACTAGTCTTCACAATGAGCAGTTCTTC
d_gene: .; j_gene: TRBJ2-1; abundance: .; v_gene: TRBV2; CDR3aa: CASSDPGDSAYNEQFF; CDR3nt: TGTGCCAGCAGTGATCCGGGGGACTCTGCCTACAATGAGCAGTTCTTC
d_gene: .; j_gene: TRBJ1-5; abundance: .; v_gene: TRBV27; CDR3aa: CASRGGGDYYQPQHF; CDR3nt: TGTGCCAGCAGGGGAGGAGGGGATTACTATCAGCCCCAGCATTTT
d_gene: .; j_gene: TRBJ2-2; abundance: .; v_gene: TRBV6-6; CDR3aa: CANSLRGGNTGELFF; CDR3nt: TGTGCCAACTCCCTGAGGGGGGGGAACACCGGGGAGCTGTTTTTT
d_gene: .; j_gene: TRBJ1-6; abundance: .; v_gene: TRBV6-5; CDR3aa: CASSYDGEDNSPLHF; CDR3nt: TGTGCCAGCAGTTACGATGGGGAGGATAATTCACCCCTCCACTTT
d_gene: TRBD2; j_gene: TRBJ2-1; abundance: .; v_gene: TRBV28; CDR3aa: CASELSGGVYNEQFF; CDR3nt: TGTGCCAGCGAATTGAGCGGGGGCGTTTACAATGAGCAGTTCTTC
d_gene: .; j_gene: TRBJ2-3; abundance: .; v_gene: TRBV1; CDR3aa: CTSSQARLAVNPDTQYF; CDR3nt: TGCACCAGCAGCCAGGCACGACTAGCGGTAAACCCAGATACGCAGTATTTT
d_gene: .; j_gene: TRBJ2-1; abundance: .; v_gene: TRBV5-1; CDR3aa: CASCNGAAYNEQFF; CDR3nt: TGCGCCTCCTGTAATGGGGCGGCCTACAATGAGCAGTTCTTC
d_gene: .; j_gene: TRBJ1-1; abundance: .; v_gene: TRBV28; CDR3aa: CASKSYRIQTPKNTEAFF; CDR3nt: TGTGCCAGCAAATCTTATAGGATACAGACACCTAAGAACACTGAAGCTTTCTTT
d_gene: TRBD2; j_gene: TRBJ2-1; abundance: .; v_gene: TRBV4-1; CDR3aa: CASSQGLADNEQFF; CDR3nt: TGCGCCAGCAGCCAAGGCCTAGCGGACAATGAGCAGTTCTTC